Listed below are T cell receptor beta chains from one sample, sequenced in a study of T-cell memory formation after mild COVID-19. TCRdb recomputed calls from the 5' RACE reads with MiXCR, one row per CDR3 protein. The sample records approximately 240,000 distinct CDR3 sequences, about 15% being singletons. The sequenced sample was PBMCs or a T cell subset sorted from them (not recorded which). These receptors were taken from a man aged 18 to 29 who had mild COVID-19 (a few samples of this study predate the infection). Cell type and time point are not known. Both conserved end residues are part of each CDR3. A D gene is named only where the DNA matches it firmly. Some rows have no size entry. The others give once, few or many, or a class for an expanded clone.

j_call | clone_size | d_call | v_call | cdr3_length | cdr3_nt | cdr3_aa
TRBJ2-3 | - | - | TRBV24-1 | 14 | TGTGCCACCAGTCCCGGGGCCACCTCAGATACGCAGTATTTT | CATSPGATSDTQYF
TRBJ2-1 | - | TRBD2 | TRBV4-3 | 14 | TGCGCCAGCAGCCTCCGAACTAGCGGGGATGAGCAGTTCTTC | CASSLRTSGDEQFF
TRBJ2-3 | - | TRBD2 | TRBV20-1 | 15 | TGCAGTGCCGTGACTAGCGGGGCGAGCACAGATACGCAGTATTTT | CSAVTSGASTDTQYF
TRBJ2-1 | few | TRBD2 | TRBV7-2 | 16 | TGTGCCAGCAGCTTAGTGGGGACTACGCGGCACAGTGAGCAGTTCTTC | CASSLVGTTRHSEQFF
TRBJ2-5 | - | - | TRBV7-9 | 13 | TGTGCCAGCAGCTACGACTTACAAGAGACCCAGTACTTC | CASSYDLQETQYF
TRBJ1-2 | many | - | TRBV3-1 | 14 | TGTGCCAGCAGCCAACGAGAGGGAAACTATGGCTACACCTTC | CASSQREGNYGYTF
TRBJ1-6 | few | TRBD1 | TRBV5-1 | 16 | TGCGCCAGCAGCGACGGACAGGGTGGGGATGATTCACCCCTCCACTTT | CASSDGQGGDDSPLHF
TRBJ2-5 | few | - | TRBV7-2 | 13 | TGTGCCAGCAGCTTCTGGGACCAAGAGACCCAGTACTTC | CASSFWDQETQYF
TRBJ1-2 | few | - | TRBV5-1 | 14 | TGCGCCAGCAGCTCAGGGTCGGTGAATTTCGGCTACACCTTC | CASSSGSVNFGYTF
TRBJ1-5 | few | TRBD1 | TRBV20-1 | 15 | TGCAGTGCAAGCCGGACAGGGGAAGGGAATCAGCCCCAGCATTTT | CSASRTGEGNQPQHF
TRBJ2-1 | few | - | TRBV20-1 | 15 | TGCAGTGCTAGAAACCCCGGGGGCTCCTACAATGAGCAGTTCTTC | CSARNPGGSYNEQFF
TRBJ2-5 | many | - | TRBV29-1 | 12 | TGCAGCGTGGCCACCCCCTGGGAGACCCAGTACTTC | CSVATPWETQYF
TRBJ1-1 | - | TRBD1 | TRBV12-3/TRBV12-4 | 14 | TGTGCCAGCAGTCGTCAGGGGGCGGGCACTGAAGCTTTCTTT | CASSRQGAGTEAFF
TRBJ2-2 | few | - | TRBV12-3/TRBV12-4 | 21 | TGTGCCAGCAGTTTAAGCCCCCTACCGGGTTCGGGGGCTTCAGACACCGGGGAGCTGTTTTTT | CASSLSPLPGSGASDTGELFF
TRBJ1-2 | - | - | TRBV5-1 | 13 | TGCGCCAGCAGCCAAGAGGGTTTCGTTGGCTACACCTTC | CASSQEGFVGYTF
TRBJ2-1 | - | - | TRBV5-1 | 15 | TGCGCCAGCAGCTTGGCGGGGGCGCTTAACCATGAGCAGTTCTTC | CASSLAGALNHEQFF
TRBJ1-2 | - | - | TRBV6-5 | 15 | TGTGCCAGCAGTTACTCTAACTTAAGGACCTATGGCTACACCTTC | CASSYSNLRTYGYTF
TRBJ1-1 | - | TRBD1 | TRBV25-1 | 15 | TGTGCCAGCAGTGATCCCAGCAGGGGGGACACTGAAGCTTTCTTT | CASSDPSRGDTEAFF
TRBJ1-5 | - | - | TRBV12-3/TRBV12-4 | 13 | TGTGCCAGCAGTTTAGCAGGGAGTCAGCCCCAGCATTTT | CASSLAGSQPQHF
TRBJ2-1 | many | TRBD2 | TRBV7-2 | 15 | TGTGCCAGCAGCCGGACTAGCGGGGGGGCCGGCGAGCAGTTCTTC | CASSRTSGGAGEQFF
TRBJ1-1 | few | - | TRBV12-3/TRBV12-4 | 15 | TGTGCCAGCAGTTTACAGACAGGACTGAACACTGAAGCTTTCTTT | CASSLQTGLNTEAFF
TRBJ1-1 | - | TRBD1 | TRBV28 | 13 | TGTGCCAGCACCTTACAGGGGGCAACTGAAGCTTTCTTT | CASTLQGATEAFF
TRBJ1-5 | - | TRBD1 | TRBV12-3/TRBV12-4 | 14 | TGTGCCAGCAGTTTGGACAGGAGAAATCAGCCCCAGCATTTT | CASSLDRRNQPQHF
TRBJ2-3 | - | - | TRBV5-1 | 14 | TGCGCCAGCAGCCCTTTCTCTATCACAGATACGCAGTATTTT | CASSPFSITDTQYF
TRBJ2-2 | few | - | TRBV7-2 | 15 | TGTGCCAGCAGCTTAGCGTGGGGGTATCACGGGGAGCTGTTTTTT | CASSLAWGYHGELFF
TRBJ1-6 | few | TRBD1 | TRBV20-1 | 17 | TGCAGTGCTAGAGCCCCCAGGGGACAGGGGAACAATTCACCCCTCCACTTT | CSARAPRGQGNNSPLHF
TRBJ1-1 | many | - | TRBV7-3 | 14 | TGTGCCAGCAGCTTAATGTCGACGAACACTGAAGCTTTCTTT | CASSLMSTNTEAFF
TRBJ2-7 | - | TRBD1 | TRBV3-1 | 15 | TGTGCCAGCAGCCAGGGGACAGGGGCGATCTACGAGCAGTACTTC | CASSQGTGAIYEQYF
TRBJ2-3 | few | TRBD2 | TRBV7-2 | 17 | TGTGCCAGCAGCTTAGCACCACGGACTAGCGGGGGGGCCCTGATGTATTTT | CASSLAPRTSGGALMYF
TRBJ2-2 | - | - | TRBV12-3/TRBV12-4 | 14 | TGTGCCAGCAGTACCAGGGAGGTGGCCGGGGAGCTGTTTTTT | CASSTREVAGELFF
TRBJ1-2 | few | TRBD1 | TRBV20-1 | 14 | TGCAGTGCTAGAGATACCGCAGGGGGCTATGGCTACACCTTC | CSARDTAGGYGYTF
TRBJ2-3 | many | - | TRBV28 | 14 | TGTGCCAGCAGAAACAGGTTCAGCACAGATACGCAGTATTTT | CASRNRFSTDTQYF
TRBJ2-1 | few | TRBD2 | TRBV5-1 | 16 | TGCGCCAGCAGGTTACGCACTAGCGGGGGGGCTGATGAGCAGTTCTTC | CASRLRTSGGADEQFF
TRBJ1-5 | few | - | TRBV7-9 | 12 | TGTGCCAGCAGCCGAATCGATCAGCCCCAGCATTTT | CASSRIDQPQHF
TRBJ1-2 | - | - | TRBV2 | 13 | TGTGCCAGCAGTGAACAGGGGAGCTATGGCTACACCTTC | CASSEQGSYGYTF
TRBJ2-5 | medium-sized | - | TRBV5-1 | 15 | TGCGCCAGCAGCTCGGTGGTTGGGGGCCAAGAGACCCAGTACTTC | CASSSVVGGQETQYF
TRBJ1-1 | few | - | TRBV29-1 | 11 | TGCAGCGTTGACCCCGGCACTGAAGCTTTCTTT | CSVDPGTEAFF
TRBJ1-1 | many | - | TRBV29-1 | 14 | TGCAGCGTTGAAGATACGGTAAAAGGCACTGAAGCTTTCTTT | CSVEDTVKGTEAFF
TRBJ2-1 | - | - | TRBV14 | 14 | TGTGCCAGCAGCCAACTTAGGTCCTACAATGAGCAGTTCTTC | CASSQLRSYNEQFF
TRBJ2-7 | - | - | TRBV20-1 | 14 | TGCAGTGCTAGCGCCAGGGGGGTCTCCTACGAGCAGTACTTC | CSASARGVSYEQYF
TRBJ1-6 | - | - | TRBV4-3 | 16 | TGCGCCAGCAGCCAAGACGGGCCGAGTGTGGGTTCACCCCTCCACTTT | CASSQDGPSVGSPLHF
TRBJ2-5 | - | - | TRBV20-1 | 12 | TGCAGTGGAAAAGGGCCGGGAGAGACCCAGTACTTC | CSGKGPGETQYF
TRBJ2-6 | few | - | TRBV5-6 | 13 | TGTGCCAGCAGCTTGATCTGGGCCAACGTCCTGACTTTC | CASSLIWANVLTF
TRBJ2-2 | few | - | TRBV27 | 14 | TGTGCCAGCAGTTTCCGGGACTACACCGGGGAGCTGTTTTTT | CASSFRDYTGELFF
TRBJ1-1 | many | - | TRBV9 | 14 | TGTGCCAGCAGCCGCAGTACCATGAACACTGAAGCTTTCTTT | CASSRSTMNTEAFF
TRBJ2-2 | few | - | TRBV28 | 15 | TGTGCCAGCAGTTTATTGGATCGGAGCACCGGGGAGCTGTTTTTT | CASSLLDRSTGELFF
TRBJ1-2 | few | - | TRBV14 | 16 | TGTGCCAGCAGCAGCGTCCACCCACCGACCAACTATGGCTACACCTTC | CASSSVHPPTNYGYTF
TRBJ2-2 | many | - | TRBV5-1 | 14 | TGCGCCAGCAGAGGGGGGGCGGACACCGGGGAGCTGTTTTTT | CASRGGADTGELFF